This T cell receptor (beta chain) was profiled in a study of molecular identifiers for immune sequencing clone quantification (dated by TCRdb to 2017 to 2018). Regarding the complete study: For a replicate experiment, the RNA from either 20,000 or 100,000 naive CD8 T cells was divided into five aliquots, and four of those aliquots went on to sequencing. CD8 T cells were used in a methods study to benchmark molecular-identifier clustering-based TCR repertoire sequencing (MIDCIRS) and TCR RNA copy counting.

Libraries of naive CD8 T cells were generated from around 20,000 to 1,000,000 sorted cells, with 10%, 30% or 50% of the purified RNA used. On a BD FACSAria II, naive CD8 T cells were FACS-sorted as CD8+CD4-CCR7+CD45RA+ and collected into RLT Plus buffer. To test detection sensitivity, Jurkat RNA equivalent to roughly nine TCR copies was spiked into samples of roughly 18,000-1,000,000 naive CD8 T cells. CD8 T cells were enriched using RosetteSep CD8+ T Cell Enrichment Cocktail and Ficoll-Paque, and the enriched cells then underwent ACK red cell lysis. The method behind the library was PCR. This sample was sequenced with an Illumina HiSeq 4000. Preparation of bulk TCR libraries followed a previously described approach, with the TCR primers listed in Table S5. The Qiagen AllPrep DNA/RNA kit was used to purify total RNA. Before analysis, reads from multiple sequencing runs of one library were combined. The paper's processing steps were these. Reads were retained only if the reads had an exact TCR constant sequence, and the retained reads were trimmed to 150 nt and grouped according to their 12-nt molecular barcodes. Within each barcode group, reads were sub-clustered at a 15% Levenshtein threshold, and quality-weighted consensus sequences were built per RNA molecule. Non-functional sequences were excluded, and lower-count sequences lying one edit away from another sequence were also excluded. On the basis of fitting two negative binomial distributions, barcode sub-clusters with fewer than 20% of the maximum read count were discarded. TCRdb cleaned the public reads at Q25 with fastp, built clones with MiXCR and kept in-frame beta chains. Duplicate CDR3 protein sequences are folded into a single record with the most common DNA and genes. TCRdb's processing, not the authors', yielded these V and J calls. The sample table holds about 12,000 distinct CDR3 sequences, of which about 16% were seen once. The ten largest account for around 1.5% of the sample.

From its cysteine to its phenylalanine, the CDR3 spans 14 amino acids. Only the CDR3 DNA stays, 42 bases, in frame from base 1. The junction shows trimming of 1 base on V and 2 bases on J, plus 7 bases between the germline ends. The germline V gene (reference sequence) supplies CDR1 MNHEY and CDR2 SMNVEV. Comment on this clonotype: What this receptor recognizes is not known. No much larger clonotype is one base removed from it; base qualities were not supplied.

Paper-wide results and their limitations: Modeling estimated 2.5 to 3.5 recovered TCR RNA copies per cell, compared with around 9.7 by digital PCR, which implies roughly 27% capture efficiency. Identical TCR molecules sharing a barcode could cause highly expanded clone sizes to be underestimated. When barcode sub-clustering was omitted, TCR diversity was inflated by chimeric consensus sequences, with chimeras reaching as high as 47%. Spiked-in Jurkat TCR RNA equivalent to a single cell was reported to be detectable even among 750,000 to 1,000,000 naive CD8 T cells. In CMV-specific effector cells, over 97% of molecules were held by clones above 20 RNA copies, whereas under 1% of molecules were held by such clones in naive cells. Naive libraries contained spiked-in Jurkat TCR RNA (approximately nine copies' worth), which is not part of the donor repertoire.

Rearrangement joined TRBV27 to TRBJ2-3, with the D gene not confidently named. The origin of this receptor is a human donor in good health. Some libraries in this study had Jurkat cell RNA spiked in. Sequencing input: naive CD8+ T cells from blood, with Jurkat cell RNA spiked in. The cell subset or site label on this specimen signifies: FACS-sorted CD8+CD4-CCR7+CD45RA+ naive T cells. The CDR3 region reads CASSLLQPTDTQYF. The nucleotide sequence reads TGTGCCAGCAGTTTATTGCAGCCCACAGATACGCAGTATTTT.